This T cell receptor (beta chain) was sequenced in a study of cytomegalovirus exposure and HLA in healthy donors. Background on the study: There were some 400 genotyped donors. Of these, about 86% fell in the genetic ancestry cluster associated with self-reported Caucasian donors.

Study-wide results and caveats: Later on, an analysis tied approximately 15,000 TCR beta sequences to HLA alleles at 0.05 false discovery rate. In vitro experiments confirmed that a few CMV-associated chains were specific for CMV antigens.

V shed 5 bases and J shed 8 bases, with 17 bases lying between them. The CDR3 totals 14 residues. Germline CDR1 is SSHAT and CDR2 is FNYEAQ (reference sequence). Notes on this clone: The antigen remains undetermined.

Researchers ran the PCR with 60 Vbeta and 13 Jbeta primers. Only in-frame clones appear in the TCRdb table, and some are missing; sequencing was by immunoSEQ multiplex PCR. This table has about 200,000 clones, approximately 79% appearing once. The rearrangement joins TRBV7-7 to TRBJ2-3; no clear D. Source material: PBMCs. This receptor was obtained from a girl aged 2 to 10 in good health and CMV-seronegative. Here the CDR3 DNA reads TGTGCCAGCAGCCGAACTCCCAGCTCGGGTACGCAGTATTTT. Translated: CASSRTPSSGTQYF.